This is a list of T cell receptor beta chains from one sample in a study of human T cells and chemical hapten exposure. Using its own MiXCR run on the RACE reads, TCRdb lists one record per CDR3 protein. The data hold more than 70,000 distinct CDR3 sequences, with over 8% observed a single time. The sample consisted of whole blood. These receptors were taken from a female donor in good health. Some clones in this sample may be carry-over from other donors' samples. CDR3s leave out the opening cysteine and the closing phenylalanine or tryptophan. Fields, in order: V gene, CDR3 protein.

TRBV12-3/TRBV12-4 ASSLQLAGGETQY
TRBV3-1 ASSQDRREPSYEQY
TRBV12-3/TRBV12-4 ASTTGAGEKLF
TRBV3-1 ASSLREGQGEQY
TRBV5-1 ASSLEQVPYEQY
TRBV5-6 ASSFGTDQPQH
TRBV7-9 ASTGRRDTQY
TRBV29-1 SVEELSGNYGYT
TRBV3-1 ASSQETGRSNEQF
TRBV30 AWSVGGQETQY
TRBV6-1 ASSLRDPRYEQY
TRBV11-2 ASSPESTYEQY
TRBV11-1 ASSSGQGQETQY
TRBV5-5 ASSLVGFEQY
TRBV24-1 ATAYHRDSSYNEQF
TRBV12-3/TRBV12-4 ASSLGTSLYEQY
TRBV20-1 SASGQRRSYEQY
TRBV6-4 ASSDLENDYNEQF
TRBV7-6 ASSPLADSTDTQY
TRBV7-6 ASSLDGHREKETQY
TRBV20-1 SARFPAAITDTQY
TRBV19 ASRASGQGAEAF